Described below is a single T cell receptor (beta chain) sequence and its context. Antigen: not known. This sample stems from a study of T cell responses to AZD1222 COVID-19 vaccine. Study-level points and caveats: A rise in Spike-specific TCR breadth and depth followed two AZD1222 doses. Donors in the cohort were predominantly white British and more often female, and clonal diversity was possibly underestimated.

The method was immunoSEQ multiplex PCR; TCRdb's version includes in-frame clones alone and lacks a portion of them. In the table there are roughly 140,000 clones, around 88% of which are singletons. The source material was peripheral blood, sampled on day 0 of AZD1222 vaccination. This TCR was sampled from an adult in good health.

This CDR3 reads CASSLGTASTDTQYF. The CDR3 nucleotides are TGTGCCAGCAGCCTGGGGACCGCCAGCACAGATACGCAGTATTTT. The chain employs TRBV6-5 and TRBJ2-3, with D perhaps being TRBD1 or TRBD2 (5 bases each). CDR1 is MNHEY and CDR2 is SVGAGI in the germline V gene. Trimming stripped 6 bases from V and 0 bases from J, with 13 bases between. This CDR3 has 15 amino acids.